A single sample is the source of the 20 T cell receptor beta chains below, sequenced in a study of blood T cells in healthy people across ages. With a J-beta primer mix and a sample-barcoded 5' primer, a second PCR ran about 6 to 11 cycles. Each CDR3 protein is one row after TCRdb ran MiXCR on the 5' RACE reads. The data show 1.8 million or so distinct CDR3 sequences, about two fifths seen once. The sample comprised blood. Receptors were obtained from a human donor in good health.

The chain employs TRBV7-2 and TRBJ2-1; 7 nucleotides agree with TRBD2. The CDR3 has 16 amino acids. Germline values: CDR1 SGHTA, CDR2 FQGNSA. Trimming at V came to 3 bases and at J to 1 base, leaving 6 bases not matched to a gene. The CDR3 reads CASSFRFGGSYNEQFF. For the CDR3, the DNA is TGTGCCAGCAGCTTCCGGTTCGGGGGGTCCTACAATGAGCAGTTCTTC.

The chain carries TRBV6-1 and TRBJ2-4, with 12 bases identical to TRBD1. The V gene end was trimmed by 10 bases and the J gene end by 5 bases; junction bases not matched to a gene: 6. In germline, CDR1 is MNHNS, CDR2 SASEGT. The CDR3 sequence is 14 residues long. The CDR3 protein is CANPGQGAENIQYF. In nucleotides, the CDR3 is TGTGCCAACCCGGGACAGGGGGCTGAAAACATTCAGTACTTC.

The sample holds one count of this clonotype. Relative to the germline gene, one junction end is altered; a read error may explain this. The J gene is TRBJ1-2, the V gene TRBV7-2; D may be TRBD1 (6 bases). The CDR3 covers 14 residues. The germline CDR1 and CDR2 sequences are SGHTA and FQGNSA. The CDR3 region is CAGSSLTGYRGYTF. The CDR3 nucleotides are TGTGCCGGCAGCTCACTCACAGGGTACCGGGGCTACACCTTC.

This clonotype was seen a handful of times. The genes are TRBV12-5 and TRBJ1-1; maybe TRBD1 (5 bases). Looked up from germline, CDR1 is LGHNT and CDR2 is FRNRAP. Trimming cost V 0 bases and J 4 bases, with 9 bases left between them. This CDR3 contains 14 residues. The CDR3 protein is CASGLVGESTEAFF. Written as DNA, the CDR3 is TGTGCTAGTGGTTTGGTGGGGGAAAGCACTGAAGCTTTCTTT.

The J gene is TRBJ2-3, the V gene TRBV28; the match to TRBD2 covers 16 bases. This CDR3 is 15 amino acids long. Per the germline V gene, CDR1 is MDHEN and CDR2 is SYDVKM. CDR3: CALGLAGGHSDTQYF. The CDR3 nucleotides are TGTGCTTTGGGACTAGCGGGGGGGCATTCAGATACGCAGTATTTT.

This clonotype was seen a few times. The CDR3 bases are TGCGCCAGCACACGGGACAGACTACACACTGAAGCTTTCTTT. It specifies CASTRDRLHTEAFF. The rearrangement joins TRBV5-1 to TRBJ1-1; TRBD1 agrees at 7 bases. CDR3 length equals 14 residues. Per the germline V gene, CDR1 is SGHRS and CDR2 is YFSETQ. Trimming at V came to 6 bases and at J to 3 bases, leaving 8 bases not matched to a gene.

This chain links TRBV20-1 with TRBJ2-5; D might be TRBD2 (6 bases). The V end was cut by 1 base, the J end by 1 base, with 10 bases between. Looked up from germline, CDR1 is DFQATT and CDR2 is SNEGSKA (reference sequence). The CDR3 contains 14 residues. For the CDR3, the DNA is TGCAGTGCTAGAGTGGCGGGGATCCAAGAGACCCAGTACTTC. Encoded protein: CSARVAGIQETQYF.

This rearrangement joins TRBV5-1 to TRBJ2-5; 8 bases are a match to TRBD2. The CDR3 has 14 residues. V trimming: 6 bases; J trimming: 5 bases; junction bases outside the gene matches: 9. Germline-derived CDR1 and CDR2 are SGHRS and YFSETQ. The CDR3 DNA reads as TGCGCCAGCAACCCGAGCGGGGGTGATGAGACCCAGTACTTC. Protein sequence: CASNPSGGDETQYF.

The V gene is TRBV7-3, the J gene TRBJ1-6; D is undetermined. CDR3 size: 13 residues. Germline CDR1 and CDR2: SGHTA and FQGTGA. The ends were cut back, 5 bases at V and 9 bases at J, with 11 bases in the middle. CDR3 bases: TGTGCCAGCAGCGCCACGATGCTTTCACCCCTCCACTTT. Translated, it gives CASSATMLSPLHF.

CDR3 region: CASSFGSYFRNTEAFF. The CDR3 DNA reads as TGCGCCAGCAGCTTCGGGTCCTACTTCCGGAACACTGAAGCTTTCTTT. The chain recombines TRBV5-1 with TRBJ1-1, with unresolved D. The CDR3 consists of 16 residues. The germline V gene has CDR1 SGHRS and CDR2 YFSETQ. Trimming removed 2 bases from V and 1 base from J, with 15 bases in between.

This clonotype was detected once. The CDR3 protein is CASSGTSGGTAYEQYF. The CDR3 DNA follows: TGTGCCAGTTCCGGGACTAGCGGGGGGACTGCCTACGAGCAGTACTTC. The V gene is TRBV21-1, the J gene TRBJ2-5; the D call of TRBD2 is as the table states it, not checked on the DNA. Gene TRBJ2-7 matches the end of the DNA better, so the J call may be wrong. TRBV21-1 is tagged as a pseudogene. The CDR3 totals 16 residues.

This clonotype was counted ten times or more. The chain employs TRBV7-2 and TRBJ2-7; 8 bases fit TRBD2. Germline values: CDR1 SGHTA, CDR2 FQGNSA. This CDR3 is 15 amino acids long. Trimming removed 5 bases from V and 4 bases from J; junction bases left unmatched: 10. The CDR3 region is CASSPGGGRTYEQYF. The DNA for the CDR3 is TGTGCCAGCAGCCCAGGCGGGGGGAGGACATACGAGCAGTACTTC.

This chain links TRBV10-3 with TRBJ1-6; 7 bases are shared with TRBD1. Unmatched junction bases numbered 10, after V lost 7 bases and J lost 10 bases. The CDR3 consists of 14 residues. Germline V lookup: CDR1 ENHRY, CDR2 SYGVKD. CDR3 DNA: TGTGCCATCATGACCGGGACAGCTAACTCACCCCTCCACTTT. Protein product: CAIMTGTANSPLHF.

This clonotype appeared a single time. Here the CDR3 reads CASSLGSGSRLGYTF. The DNA for the CDR3 is TGTGCCAGCAGTTTAGGGTCTGGGTCACGATTAGGCTACACCTTC. The chain couples TRBV12-3 or TRBV12-4 to TRBJ1-2, with D unclear. This CDR3 is built from 15 residues. V was trimmed by 1 base and J by 8 bases, leaving 17 bases between them.

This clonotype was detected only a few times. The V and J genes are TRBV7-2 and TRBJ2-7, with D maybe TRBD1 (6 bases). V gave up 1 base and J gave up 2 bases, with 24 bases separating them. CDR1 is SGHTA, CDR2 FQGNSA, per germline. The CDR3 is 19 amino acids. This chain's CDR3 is CASSLEVRLVGAIPYEQYF. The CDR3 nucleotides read TGTGCCAGCAGCTTAGAAGTTCGTTTGGTGGGGGCGATCCCCTACGAGCAGTACTTC. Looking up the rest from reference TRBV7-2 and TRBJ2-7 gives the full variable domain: GAGVSQSPSNKVTEKGKDVELRCDPISGHTALYWYRQSLGQGLEFLIYFQGNSAPDKSGLPSDRFSAERTGGSVSTLTIQRTQQEDSAVYLCASSLEVRLVGAIPYEQYFGPGTRLTVT.

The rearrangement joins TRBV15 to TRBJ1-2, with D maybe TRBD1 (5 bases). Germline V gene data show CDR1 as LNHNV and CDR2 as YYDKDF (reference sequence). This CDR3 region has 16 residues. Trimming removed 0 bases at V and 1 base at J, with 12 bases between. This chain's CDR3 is CATSRDQARGNYGYTF. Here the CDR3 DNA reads TGTGCCACCAGCAGAGATCAGGCTAGGGGTAACTATGGCTACACCTTC.

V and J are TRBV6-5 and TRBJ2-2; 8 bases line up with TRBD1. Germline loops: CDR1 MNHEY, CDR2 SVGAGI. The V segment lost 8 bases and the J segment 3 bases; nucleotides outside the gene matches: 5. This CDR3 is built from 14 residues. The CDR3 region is CASQDRAYTGELFF. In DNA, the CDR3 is TGTGCCAGCCAGGACAGGGCTTACACCGGGGAGCTGTTTTTT.

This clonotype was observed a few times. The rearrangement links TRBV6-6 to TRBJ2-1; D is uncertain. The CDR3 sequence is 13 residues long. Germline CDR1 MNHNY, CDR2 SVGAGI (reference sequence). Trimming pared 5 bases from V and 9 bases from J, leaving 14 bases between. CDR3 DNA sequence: TGTGCCAGCAGTCCCAACACCCCCAGTGAGCAGTTCTTC. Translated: CASSPNTPSEQFF.

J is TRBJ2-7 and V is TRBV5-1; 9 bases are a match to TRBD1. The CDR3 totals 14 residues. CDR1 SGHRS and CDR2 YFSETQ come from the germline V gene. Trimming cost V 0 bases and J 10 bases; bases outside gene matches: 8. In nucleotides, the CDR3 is TGCGCCAGCAGCTTGGCGGGACAGGGAGGGGACCAGTACTTC. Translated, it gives CASSLAGQGGDQYF.

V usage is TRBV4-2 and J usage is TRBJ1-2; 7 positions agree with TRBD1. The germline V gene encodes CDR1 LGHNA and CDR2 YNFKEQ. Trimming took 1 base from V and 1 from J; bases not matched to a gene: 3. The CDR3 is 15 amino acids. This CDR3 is CASSQGRDSNYGYTF. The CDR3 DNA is TGTGCCAGCAGCCAAGGGAGGGACAGTAACTATGGCTACACCTTC.